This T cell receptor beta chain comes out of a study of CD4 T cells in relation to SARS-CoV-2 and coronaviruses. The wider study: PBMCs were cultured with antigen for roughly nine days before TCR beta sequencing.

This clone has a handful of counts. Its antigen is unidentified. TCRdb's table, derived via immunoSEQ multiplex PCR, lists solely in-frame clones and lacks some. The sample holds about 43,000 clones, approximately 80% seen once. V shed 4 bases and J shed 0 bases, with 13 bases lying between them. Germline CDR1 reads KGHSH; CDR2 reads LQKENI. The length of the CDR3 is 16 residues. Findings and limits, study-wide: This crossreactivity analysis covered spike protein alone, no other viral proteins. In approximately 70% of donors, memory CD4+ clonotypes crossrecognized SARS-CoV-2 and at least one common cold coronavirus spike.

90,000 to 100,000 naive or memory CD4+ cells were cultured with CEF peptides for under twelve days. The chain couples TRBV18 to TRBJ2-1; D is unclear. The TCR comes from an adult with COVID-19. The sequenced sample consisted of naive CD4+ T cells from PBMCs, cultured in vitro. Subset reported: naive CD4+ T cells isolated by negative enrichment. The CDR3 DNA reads TGTGCCAGCTCACAACAACAGATGAGCTCCTACAATGAGCAGTTCTTC. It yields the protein CASSQQQMSSYNEQFF.